These T cell receptor beta chains were read from a single sample in a study of cytomegalovirus exposure and HLA in healthy donors. Assay: immunoSEQ multiplex PCR; the TCRdb copy retains only in-frame clones and omits some. The sample includes under 200,000 clones, around 80% of them seen just once. The sample consisted of PBMCs. Source of these receptors: a male donor in good health and CMV-seropositive. CDR3s include the opening cysteine and the closing phenylalanine or tryptophan. A D gene is named only where the DNA matches it firmly. Expanded clones get a size class; other rows say once, few or many, or leave the size out.

cdr3_aa cdr3_nt clone_size v_call d_call j_call
CASSTGQGPYEQYF TGTGCCAGCAGCACAGGACAGGGCCCCTACGAGCAGTACTTC - TRBV7-6 TRBD1 TRBJ2-7
CSVEWDTEKLFF TGCAGCGTTGAGTGGGACACTGAAAAACTGTTTTTT few TRBV29-1 - TRBJ1-4
CASSEWGGRVAFF TGTGCCAGCAGTGAGTGGGGCGGTAGGGTGGCTTTCTTT - TRBV6-1 - TRBJ1-1
CASSLSGRTTSGNTIYF TGCGCCAGCAGCTTGAGTGGCAGGACAACCTCTGGAAACACCATATATTTT - TRBV5-1 - TRBJ1-3
CATSRDLSDHSNQPQHF TGTGCCACCAGCAGAGATTTGTCAGATCATAGCAATCAGCCCCAGCATTTT few TRBV15 - TRBJ1-5
CASSYSASANTGELFF TGTGCCAGCAGTTACTCGGCTAGCGCGAACACCGGGGAGCTGTTTTTT - TRBV6-5 - TRBJ2-2
CASSQGTSGLQETQYF TGTGCCAGCAGCCAGGGGACTAGCGGGCTCCAAGAGACCCAGTACTTC few TRBV11-3 TRBD2 TRBJ2-5
CASSERIGEQFF TGTGCCAGTAGCGAGAGGATTGGTGAGCAGTTCTTC - TRBV19 - TRBJ2-1
CASSLGLAGESGRDEQYF TGTGCCAGCAGCTTGGGACTAGCGGGAGAATCGGGCCGGGACGAGCAGTACTTC - TRBV11-3 TRBD2 TRBJ2-7
CASSRIRGSYEQYF TGTGCCAGCAGTAGGATTCGGGGCTCCTACGAGCAGTACTTC - TRBV7-2 - TRBJ2-7
CASRTGAGVDTEAFF TGTGCCAGCAGGACAGGGGCCGGGGTGGACACTGAAGCTTTCTTT - TRBV6-1 TRBD1 TRBJ1-1
CASSGNRESSYEQYF TGTGCCAGCAGCGGCAACCGGGAGAGCTCCTACGAGCAGTACTTC - TRBV13 - TRBJ2-7
CASRLAGQTDTQYF TGTGCCAGCAGGCTAGCGGGGCAGACAGATACGCAGTATTTT - TRBV7-6 TRBD2 TRBJ2-3
CASSSWDRDFHGYTF TGTGCCAGTAGTTCCTGGGACAGGGATTTCCATGGCTACACCTTC - TRBV19 TRBD1 TRBJ1-2
CASKLQGYSNQPQHF TGTGCCAGCAAGTTACAGGGCTATAGCAATCAGCCCCAGCATTTT - TRBV6-1 - TRBJ1-5
CASILGSGETQYF TGTGCCAGCATACTCGGGAGCGGAGAGACCCAGTACTTC - TRBV6-1 - TRBJ2-5
CASKPGGTGGYEQYF TGTGCCAGTAAACCGGGGGGGACAGGGGGCTACGAGCAGTACTTC once TRBV27 TRBD1 TRBJ2-7
CASSLNRGQSYEQYF TGTGCCAGCAGCTTAAACAGGGGCCAATCCTACGAGCAGTACTTC - TRBV5-4 TRBD1 TRBJ2-7
CASSLQGAPWEQYF TGTGCCAGCAGTTTACAGGGGGCCCCCTGGGAGCAGTACTTC - TRBV6-5 TRBD1 TRBJ2-7
CASSLGGPTGAYGYTF TGTGCCAGCAGCTTAGGAGGGCCGACAGGGGCCTATGGCTACACCTTC - TRBV13 TRBD1 TRBJ1-2
CASADLSGLAKEQFF TGTGCCAGCGCGGACCTTAGCGGACTAGCAAAAGAGCAGTTCTTC - TRBV6-6 TRBD2 TRBJ2-1
CSSSFVGQGSRYNQPQHF TGTTCCAGCAGCTTCGTCGGACAGGGGTCCCGCTATAATCAGCCCCAGCATTTT - TRBV7-9 TRBD1 TRBJ1-5
CAGTDRGNYGYTF TGTGCCGGTACTGACAGGGGAAACTATGGCTACACCTTC - TRBV28 TRBD1 TRBJ1-2
CASSFFGQGASEAFF TGTGCCAGCAGTTTTTTCGGACAGGGGGCGAGTGAAGCTTTCTTT - TRBV27 TRBD1 TRBJ1-1
CASSSTGVKFYEQYF TGTGCCAGCAGTTCGACAGGGGTCAAATTCTACGAGCAGTACTTC - TRBV28 TRBD1 TRBJ2-7
CASSSQGANEQFF TGTGCCAGCAGTTCCCAGGGTGCGAATGAGCAGTTCTTC - TRBV27 - TRBJ2-1
CASRGAGISYNEQFF TGTGCCAGCAGGGGTGCGGGGATCTCCTACAATGAGCAGTTCTTC once TRBV7-2 - TRBJ2-1
CARSLGKPGQGDEQYF TGTGCCAGAAGCTTAGGGAAACCGGGACAGGGTGACGAGCAGTACTTC few TRBV5-3 TRBD1 TRBJ2-7
CASSYSPQWEKLFF TGTGCCAGCAGTTACTCTCCCCAGTGGGAAAAACTGTTTTTT - TRBV6-5 - TRBJ1-4
CASSGTTSDEQYF TGTGCCAGCAGCGGAACGACTAGCGACGAGCAGTACTTC - TRBV5-4 TRBD2 TRBJ2-7
CASSQDRGYTEAFF TGTGCCAGCAGTCAGGACAGGGGTTACACTGAAGCTTTCTTT - TRBV6-1 TRBD1 TRBJ1-1
CASSLAIGAVNYGYTF TGCGCCAGCAGCTTGGCCATAGGGGCTGTTAACTATGGCTACACCTTC - TRBV5-1 - TRBJ1-2
CASMLAGGGDTQYF TGCGCCAGCATGCTAGCGGGAGGGGGGGATACGCAGTATTTT few TRBV10-2 TRBD2 TRBJ2-3
CAWSVGGTSNQPQHF TGTGCCTGGAGTGTTGGAGGGACGAGCAATCAGCCCCAGCATTTT - TRBV30 - TRBJ1-5
CASKRDSATNEKLFF TGTGCCAGCAAGAGAGACAGTGCAACTAATGAAAAACTGTTTTTT - TRBV28 - TRBJ1-4
CSVGAGGSGSEQYF TGCAGCGTTGGGGCCGGGGGGTCTGGGTCCGAGCAGTACTTC - TRBV29-1 TRBD2 TRBJ2-7
CASSPPGQGSYGYTF TGTGCCAGCAGTCCTCCGGGACAGGGGTCCTATGGCTACACCTTC - TRBV6-5 TRBD1 TRBJ1-2
CAWSPRLYGYTF TGTGCCTGGAGTCCCCGACTCTATGGCTACACCTTC - TRBV30 - TRBJ1-2
CASSPDTGNYGYTF TGTGCCAGCAGCCCGGACACGGGTAACTATGGCTACACCTTC once TRBV7-9 - TRBJ1-2
CSVVPGQGDGYTF TGCAGCGTTGTCCCAGGCCAGGGGGACGGCTACACCTTC - TRBV29-1 TRBD1 TRBJ1-2
CASSRGDGYYEQYF TGTGCCAGCAGCCGCGGGGACGGATACTACGAGCAGTACTTC - TRBV27 - TRBJ2-7
CASSTSGANSGELFF TGTGCCAGCAGCACCAGCGGGGCCAACTCCGGGGAGCTGTTTTTT - TRBV21-1 - TRBJ2-2
CASSAGTPWQYF TGTGCCAGCAGCGCCGGGACTCCTTGGCAGTACTTC - TRBV2 - TRBJ2-7
CASSLAWDTGELFF TGCGCCAGCAGCCTAGCATGGGACACCGGGGAGCTGTTTTTT - TRBV4-3 - TRBJ2-2
CASSMDGQGQLYGYTF TGTGCCAGTAGTATGGATGGACAGGGGCAACTCTATGGCTACACCTTC - TRBV19 TRBD1 TRBJ1-2
CASPRQIPGAPHQPQHF TGTGCCAGCCCTAGACAGATACCCGGCGCCCCCCACCAGCCCCAGCATTTT - TRBV27 - TRBJ1-5
CASSPRTSGETQYF TGTGCCAGCAGTCCACGGACTAGCGGAGAGACCCAGTACTTC - TRBV6-1 TRBD2 TRBJ2-5
CASSLGQGVRELFF TGTGCCAGCAGCTTAGGACAGGGGGTCCGGGAGCTGTTTTTT - TRBV7-6 TRBD1 TRBJ2-2
CASSETGVTNEKLFF TGTGCCAGCAGTGAAACAGGGGTGACTAATGAAAAACTGTTTTTT - TRBV7-2 TRBD1 TRBJ1-4
CASSLQGKTPQHF TGTGCCAGCAGCCTACAGGGTAAGACGCCCCAGCATTTT - TRBV27 - TRBJ1-5
CSGGRLAGDNEQFF TGCAGCGGGGGCCGACTAGCAGGGGACAATGAGCAGTTCTTC once TRBV29-1 - TRBJ2-1
CAWSVLPGNEKLFF TGTGCCTGGAGTGTACTTCCAGGGAATGAAAAACTGTTTTTT - TRBV30 - TRBJ1-4